The sample holds one count of the clone carrying this T cell receptor beta chain. Its target is not known. Libraries were prepared by immunoSEQ multiplex PCR; TCRdb keeps only in-frame clonotypes and omits some of them. The table has roughly 45,000 clones, roughly 84% seen once; the top ten hold around 0.9%. This sample is part of a study of ipilimumab plus nivolumab after autologous stem cell transplantation. Per germline, CDR1 KGHSH and CDR2 LQKENI. This CDR3 is built from 15 residues. Trimming shortened V by 4 bases and J by 1 base, and 11 bases separated the two germline ends. Broader study findings: The authors say TCR, Treg and microbiome findings warrant further study.

The TCR originated in a male donor with multiple myeloma. This specimen was PBMCs, taken in a trial of ipilimumab plus nivolumab as post-transplant consolidation. The rearrangement uses TRBV18 and TRBJ2-1; D possibly corresponds to TRBD2 (5 bases). The CDR3: CASSRRWESYNEQFF. The CDR3 DNA reads as TGTGCCAGCTCACGGAGGTGGGAGTCCTACAATGAGCAGTTCTTC.